These 20 T cell receptor beta chains were sequenced from one sample in a study of blood T cell repertoires in COVID-19. Profiling relied on immunoSEQ multiplex PCR, and the TCRdb table lists in-frame clones only, not all of them. Of 100,000 to 150,000 clones listed, less than 90% are singletons. Sequences were obtained from peripheral blood. The origin of the receptors is a woman of 80 years or more with acute or convalescent COVID-19.

The V and J genes are TRBV2 and TRBJ2-7, with 10 positions matching TRBD1. J lost 7 bases, V lost 3 bases, and 6 bases had no gene match. Germline loops: CDR1 SNHLY, CDR2 FYNNEI. The CDR3 has 14 residues. The CDR3 loop reads CASSERTGGKEQYF. Written as DNA, the CDR3 is TGTGCCAGCAGTGAGCGGACAGGGGGGAAAGAGCAGTACTTC. Drawing the rest from reference TRBV2 and TRBJ2-7, the complete variable domain is EPEVTQTPSHQVTQMGQEVILRCVPISNHLYFYWYRQILGQKVEFLVSFYNNEISEKSEIFDDQFSVERPDGSNFTLKIRSTKLEDSAMYFCASSERTGGKEQYFGPGTRLTVT.

V gene TRBV20-1 combines with J gene TRBJ2-1, with a weak D call TRBD2 (6 bases). The germline V gene has CDR1 DFQATT and CDR2 SNEGSKA (reference sequence). There are 11 residues in the CDR3. V shed 5 bases and J shed 8 bases, with 10 bases lying between them. CDR3 nucleotides: TGCAGTGCTCCGGGGGTAGATGAGCAGTTCTTC. Translation: CSAPGVDEQFF.

This clone was counted between two and nine times. The chain links TRBV27 to TRBJ1-6, with D perhaps TRBD1 (5 bases). The V gene lost 5 bases and the J gene lost 3 bases, with 14 bases spanning the gap. The germline V gene encodes CDR1 MNHEY and CDR2 SMNVEV (reference sequence). The CDR3 consists of 16 residues. The CDR3 here is CASSAWAGGYNSPLHF. The CDR3, as DNA: TGTGCCAGCAGTGCATGGGCGGGGGGCTATAATTCACCCCTCCACTTT.

As DNA, the CDR3 is TGTGCCAGCTCACCATCGACAGGGGAACCCACTGAAGCTTTCTTT. Protein product: CASSPSTGEPTEAFF. The chain uses TRBV18 and TRBJ1-1; 8 nucleotides agree with TRBD1. The CDR3 is 15 amino acids. CDR1 and CDR2 from the germline V gene are KGHSH and LQKENI. With V trimmed by 2 bases and J by 4 bases, 6 bases remained unmatched.

This clone has more than one count but fewer than ten. The rearrangement links TRBV3-1 (or the pseudogene TRBV3-2) to TRBJ2-1, with 9 bases identical to TRBD2. Trimming took 0 bases from V and 5 from J; bases not matched to a gene: 5. The CDR3 is 16 residues long. Germline-derived CDR1 and CDR2 are LGHDT and YNNKEL (reference sequence). DNA of the CDR3: TGTGCCAGCAGCCAAGAAGAGCGGGGGGCGAACAATGAGCAGTTCTTC. Translated, it gives CASSQEERGANNEQFF.

The rearrangement uses TRBV18 and TRBJ1-3; 7 bases fit TRBD1. V dropped 3 bases and J dropped 0; count of bases not matched to a gene: 2. The CDR3 runs to 15 residues. Germline assignment: CDR1 KGHSH and CDR2 LQKENI. The CDR3 here is CASSPDRNSGNTIYF. The DNA for the CDR3 is TGTGCCAGCTCACCGGACAGGAACTCTGGAAACACCATATATTTT. The full variable domain, with the rest looked up from reference TRBV18 and TRBJ1-3, is NAGVMQNPRHLVRRRGQEARLRCSPMKGHSHVYWYRQLPEEGLKFMVYLQKENIIDESGMPKERFSAEFPKEGPSILRIQQVVRGDSAAYFCASSPDRNSGNTIYFGEGSWLTVV.

This rearrangement joins TRBV2 to TRBJ2-1; possibly TRBD1 for D (7 bases). V dropped 4 bases and J dropped 4 bases, with 14 bases sitting between them. The CDR3 runs to 15 residues. Germline V lookup: CDR1 SNHLY, CDR2 FYNNEI. As DNA, the CDR3 is TGTGCCAGCAGTGCTCAGGGGGGAATATACAATGAGCAGTTCTTC. Its translation: CASSAQGGIYNEQFF.

The rearrangement links TRBV18 to TRBJ2-3; 8 bases align to TRBD2. CDR3 length: 15 residues. Trimming at V came to 1 base and at J to 4 bases, leaving 4 bases not matched to a gene. Germline-derived CDR1 and CDR2 are KGHSH and LQKENI. The CDR3 DNA reads TGTGCCAGCTCACCACTAGCGGGGATTTCAGATACGCAGTATTTT. This codes for CASSPLAGISDTQYF.

This clone was observed a handful of times. This sequence joins TRBV5-1 and TRBJ2-3, with TRBD1 matching over 7 bases. The ends lost 0 bases at V and 5 bases at J; junction bases unmatched: 6. This CDR3 region has 15 residues. Germline V gene sequence: CDR1 SGHRS, CDR2 YFSETQ. The CDR3 coding sequence is TGCGCCAGCAGCTTGGAAGGGGGCCGCGGAGATACGCAGTATTTT. Amino acids: CASSLEGGRGDTQYF.

This clone was seen once. This CDR3 fails to terminate in the conserved phenylalanine or tryptophan, so it likely reflects a read error. Because the CDR3's place on the DNA is in doubt, the DNA is left out and the CDR3 is given as listed by TCRdb. CDR3 region: CASSPAPGHVLGP. The V call is TRBV7-2, the J call TRBJ1-1; TRBD1 was called by the table and not checked on the DNA. The CDR3 totals 13 residues, both ends included. The germline CDR1 and CDR2 sequences are SGHTA and FQGNSA.

The rearrangement links TRBV2 to TRBJ1-2; TRBD1 matches at 11 bases. Germline assignment: CDR1 SNHLY and CDR2 FYNNEI. V lost 8 bases, J lost 7 bases, and 3 bases stayed unmatched. This CDR3 is built from 12 residues. The CDR3 here is CASGQGAGGYTF. Written as DNA, the CDR3 is TGTGCCAGCGGACAGGGGGCGGGTGGCTACACCTTC. Filled out from reference TRBV2 and TRBJ1-2, the complete variable domain reads EPEVTQTPSHQVTQMGQEVILRCVPISNHLYFYWYRQILGQKVEFLVSFYNNEISEKSEIFDDQFSVERPDGSNFTLKIRSTKLEDSAMYFCASGQGAGGYTFGSGTRLTVV.

The chain combines TRBV12-3 or TRBV12-4 with TRBJ2-3; the D gene is possibly TRBD2 (5 bases). The CDR3 is 13 amino acids. The V and J ends lost 5 bases and 8 bases respectively, with 14 bases between them. CDR3 amino acids: CASSLRSGSTQYF. The CDR3, as DNA: TGTGCCAGCAGTCTGCGGTCGGGGAGTACGCAGTATTTT.

This CDR3 is CASSTAGSSYNEQFF. The CDR3 DNA follows: TGTGCCAGCAGTACAGCGGGGAGCTCCTACAATGAGCAGTTCTTC. The rearrangement uses TRBV28 and TRBJ2-1, with TRBD2 matching over 7 bases. V was clipped by 5 bases and J by 0 bases; unmatched bases: 4. The CDR3 has 15 residues. Germline V CDR1 and CDR2: MDHEN, SYDVKM.

The chain carries TRBV28 and TRBJ1-5; TRBD1 is a possible D gene (6 bases). Germline V gene data show CDR1 as MDHEN and CDR2 as SYDVKM. This CDR3 contains 12 residues. V lost 7 bases, J lost 7 bases, and 11 bases lay in between. The CDR3 here is CASKGGTQPQHF. The CDR3 bases are TGTGCCAGCAAGGGGGGGACCCAGCCCCAGCATTTT.

The chain links TRBV7-2 to TRBJ1-4, with TRBD1 matching over 9 bases. This CDR3 spans 15 amino acids. Germline V gene lookup returns CDR1 SGHTA and CDR2 FQGNSA. Trimming at V came to 0 bases and at J to 8 bases, leaving 4 bases not matched to a gene. The DNA of the CDR3 is TGTGCCAGCAGCTTAGCCGGGACAGGGTCGGAAAAACTGTTTTTT. It encodes CASSLAGTGSEKLFF.

The chain recombines TRBV10-1 with TRBJ2-6, with D possibly being TRBD1 (5 bases). The CDR3 has 13 amino acids. CDR1 and CDR2 (germline): WNHNN, SYGVQD (reference sequence). Trimming took off 11 bases at V and 0 bases at J, with 8 bases between the two ends. CDR3 loop: CASQGSGANVLTF. The CDR3 nucleotides read TGCGCCTCCCAGGGCTCTGGGGCCAACGTCCTGACTTTC.

As to this clone: The junction departs from germline at one end; a sequencing error may be responsible. The CDR3 DNA follows: TGTGCCAGCAGTGACGGGGTTTACCCTGAGGCTTTCTTT. Its protein product is CASSDGVYPEAFF. The gene calls are TRBV2 and TRBJ1-1; D unresolved. Germline loops: CDR1 SNHLY, CDR2 FYNNEI. The CDR3 totals 13 residues.

The genes are TRBV7-8 and TRBJ1-1; D not resolved. V lost 1 base, J lost 4 bases, and 10 bases lay in between. The CDR3 length is 14 residues. From germline, CDR1 is SGHVS and CDR2 FQNEAQ. CDR3 region: CASSLGPEGTEAFF. CDR3 DNA: TGTGCCAGCAGCTTAGGCCCAGAGGGCACTGAAGCTTTCTTT.

The rearrangement uses TRBV7-9 and TRBJ2-5, with 10 bases matching TRBD2. V lost 5 bases to trimming and J lost 2 bases; unmatched junction nucleotides: 5. The CDR3 extends over 15 amino acids. Germline CDR1 reads SEHNR; CDR2 reads FQNEAQ (reference sequence). This CDR3 is CASSLGTSEQETQYF. CDR3 DNA sequence: TGTGCCAGCAGCCTTGGGACTAGCGAGCAAGAGACCCAGTACTTC. Full variable domain (missing parts from reference TRBV7-9 and TRBJ2-5): DTGVSQNPRHKITKRGQNVTFRCDPISEHNRLYWYRQTLGQGPEFLTYFQNEAQLEKSRLLSDRFSAERPKGSFSTLEIQRTEQGDSAMYLCASSLGTSEQETQYFGPGTRLLVL.

The chain links TRBV12-3 or TRBV12-4 to TRBJ1-2; no definite D call. The CDR3 has 13 amino acids. V was pared by 5 bases and J by 5 bases, with 12 bases between. The CDR3 reads CASSPNSGYGYTF. Written as DNA, the CDR3 is TGTGCCAGCAGTCCCAACTCGGGGTATGGCTACACCTTC.